This T cell receptor (beta chain) was obtained from a study of cytomegalovirus exposure and HLA in healthy donors. In the PCR, 60 Vbeta and 13 Jbeta primers were used. Clones were read by immunoSEQ multiplex PCR, and TCRdb kept only the in-frame ones, dropping some. The repertoire holds 150,000 to 200,000 clones, with about 85% as singletons. V lost 0 bases to trimming and J lost 5 bases, with 11 bases between them. Germline V gives CDR1 MNHNS, CDR2 SASEGT. The length of the CDR3 is 15 residues. The source material was PBMCs. The gene calls are TRBV6-1 and TRBJ1-5, with D possibly being TRBD1 (6 bases). The sequence derives from a boy between 2 and 10 years old in good health and CMV-seronegative. CDR3 nucleotides: TGTGCCAGCAGTGAAGCTGGGACAAGGGATCAGCCCCAGCATTTT. This sequence encodes CASSEAGTRDQPQHF.